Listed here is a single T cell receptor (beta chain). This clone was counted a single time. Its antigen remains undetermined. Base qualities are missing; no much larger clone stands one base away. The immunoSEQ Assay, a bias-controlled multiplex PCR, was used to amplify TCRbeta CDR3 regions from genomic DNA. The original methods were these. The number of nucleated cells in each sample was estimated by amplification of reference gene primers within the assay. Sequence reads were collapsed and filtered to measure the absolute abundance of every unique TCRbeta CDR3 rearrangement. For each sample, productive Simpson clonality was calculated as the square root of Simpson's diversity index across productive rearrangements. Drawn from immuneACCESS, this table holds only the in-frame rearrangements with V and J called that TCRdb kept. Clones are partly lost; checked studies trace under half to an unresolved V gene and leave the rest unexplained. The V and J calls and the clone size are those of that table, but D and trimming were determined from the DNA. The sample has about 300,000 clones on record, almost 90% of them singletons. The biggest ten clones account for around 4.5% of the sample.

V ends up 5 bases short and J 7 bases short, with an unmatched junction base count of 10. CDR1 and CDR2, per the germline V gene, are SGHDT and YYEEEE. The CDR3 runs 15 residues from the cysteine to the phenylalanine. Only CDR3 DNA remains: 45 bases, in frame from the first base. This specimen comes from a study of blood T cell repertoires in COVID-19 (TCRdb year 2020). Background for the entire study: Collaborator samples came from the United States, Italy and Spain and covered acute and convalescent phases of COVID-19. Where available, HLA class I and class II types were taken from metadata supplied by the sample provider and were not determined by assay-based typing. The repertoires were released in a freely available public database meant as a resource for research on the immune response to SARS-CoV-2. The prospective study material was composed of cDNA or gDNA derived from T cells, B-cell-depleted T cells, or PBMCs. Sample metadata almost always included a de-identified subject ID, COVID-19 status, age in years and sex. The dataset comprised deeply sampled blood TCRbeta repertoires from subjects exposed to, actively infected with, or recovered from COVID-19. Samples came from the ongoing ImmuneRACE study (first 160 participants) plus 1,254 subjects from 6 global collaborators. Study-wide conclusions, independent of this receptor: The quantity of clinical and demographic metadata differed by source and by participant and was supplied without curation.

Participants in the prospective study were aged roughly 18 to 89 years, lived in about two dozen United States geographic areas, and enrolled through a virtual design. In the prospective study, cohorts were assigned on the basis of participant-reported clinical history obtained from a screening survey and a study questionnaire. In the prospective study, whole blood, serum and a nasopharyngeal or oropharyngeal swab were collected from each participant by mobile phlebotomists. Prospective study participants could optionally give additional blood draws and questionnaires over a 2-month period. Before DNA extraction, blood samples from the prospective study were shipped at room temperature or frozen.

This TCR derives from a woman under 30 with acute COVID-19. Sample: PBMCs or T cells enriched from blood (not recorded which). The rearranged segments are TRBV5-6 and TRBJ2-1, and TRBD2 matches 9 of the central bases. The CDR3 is CASSGSSGSWNEQFF. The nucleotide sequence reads TGTGCCAGCAGTGGGAGTAGCGGGAGTTGGAATGAGCAGTTCTTC.